This TCR beta chain was profiled in a study of blood T cells in healthy people across ages. Study observations and caveats: TCR beta diversity correlated strongly with naive T cell percentage.

A note on this clonotype: Its cognate antigen is unknown.

Sample-barcoded 5' priming and a J-beta primer mix drove a second PCR of 7 to 11 cycles. Sequencing yielded, for each sample, at least 3 million paired-end reads carrying CDR3. Via MiXCR, TCRdb re-called the 5' RACE reads, giving one row per CDR3 protein. This sample has roughly 650,000 distinct CDR3 sequences, with about 30% found just once. The CDR3 runs 14 residues. Germline V gene lookup returns CDR1 MDHEN and CDR2 SYDVKM. J was trimmed by 10 bases and V by 6 bases; bases with no gene match: 7. The sequencing sample was made of blood. The clonotype comes from a woman aged 80 or older in good health. This chain joins TRBV28 and TRBJ2-1; TRBD2 agrees at 12 bases. The CDR3 reads CASSPSGGASEQFF. CDR3 in DNA: TGTGCCAGCAGCCCTAGCGGGGGGGCCTCCGAGCAGTTCTTC.